This T cell receptor beta chain was identified in a study of OX40 agonist ivuxolimab in advanced cancers. For context, the study as a whole: Ivuxolimab, which targeted the costimulatory receptor OX40 (CD134), was an agonistic, fully human IgG2 monoclonal antibody. Intravenous ivuxolimab was administered to patients every 2 weeks at six dose levels: 0.01, 0.1, 0.3, 1.5, 3 and 10 mg/kg. Partial responses occurred in three dose-escalation patients, of whom one had hepatocellular carcinoma and two had cutaneous melanoma. The point of sequencing TCRbeta in the periphery was to test whether ivuxolimab changed TCR sequence diversity and drove clonal T-cell expansion. Of the approximately 54 dose-escalation patients, hepatocellular carcinoma was present in about 20, melanoma in approximately 15, renal cell carcinoma in 9 and head and neck cancer in 9. The dose-escalation cohort was about 87% male with a mean age of approximately 60 years, ranging from roughly 20 to 80. The monotherapy dose-escalation portion (N of about 57 patients) of the phase I ivuxolimab trial is reported in the paper. Patients were allowed to have had prior anti-PD-1, anti-PD-L1 or anti-CTLA-4 therapy, and around 40% of the dose-escalation patients had previously received checkpoint inhibitors.

Patients with a history of autoimmune disease or receiving systemic immunosuppression were excluded from the trial. Peripheral blood for TCR sequencing was drawn from every dose cohort at baseline, at cycle 4 day 1 and at cycle 7 day 1. Samples were obtained from an open-label, multicenter, first-in-human phase I dose-escalation trial of ivuxolimab. Adults with locally advanced or metastatic head and neck squamous cell, hepatocellular, melanoma or renal cell carcinoma were enrolled in the trial. Before TCR sequencing, CD4+ T cells and CD8+ T cells from peripheral blood were sorted into separate populations. Overall study outcomes, separate from this receptor: The antigen specificity of the peripheral T cells that underwent clonal expansion was not determined. Low levels of normalized T-cell clonal expansion were also shown by some nonresponding patients. At doses from 0.1 to 3.0 mg/kg, clonal expansion was seen in both CD4+ and CD8+ blood T cells between baseline and week 6. After ivuxolimab, more expanded clones were found on average in CD8+ T cells than in CD4+ T cells. In the 0.1-3.0 mg/kg groups, partial responders were among the patients with the lowest normalized peripheral clonal expansion, particularly in CD8+ T cells.

Remarks on this clone: The clone's antigen remains unknown. No base qualities exist here, and no much larger clone lies one base off it.

There are 15 amino acids in the CDR3, from cysteine to phenylalanine inclusive. Here the CDR3 DNA is all that survives: 45 bases in frame from base 1. For CDR1 and CDR2, the germline V gene (reference sequence) lists SGHNT and YYREEE. The V end gives up 4 bases and the J end 4 bases, leaving 9 bases in the junction not matched to a gene. Genomic DNA was extracted from sorted cells for sequencing of the TCRbeta CDR3 region. The immunoSEQ Assay was used to sequence the TCRbeta CDR3 regions. As stored in TCRdb, this immuneACCESS dataset retains in-frame rearrangements with V and J assigned. A fraction of the clones does not appear; measured against another copy, unresolved V genes explain less than half of the discrepancy, and the remainder lacks a known reason. The sample profile shows 60,000 or so clones; about 85% of them were found once. 16% of the sample goes to the ten largest clones.

This receptor was identified in an adult with an advanced solid tumor such as melanoma, head and neck, liver or kidney cancer. The sequencing used CD4+ or CD8+ T cells sorted from blood, collected in a trial of the OX40 agonist ivuxolimab. The chain links TRBV5-4 with TRBJ2-3, and TRBD2 matches 7 of the central bases. The CDR3 in this case is CASSRGGRAPDTQYF. The bases read TGTGCCAGCAGCCGCGGTGGGAGGGCCCCAGATACGCAGTATTTT.